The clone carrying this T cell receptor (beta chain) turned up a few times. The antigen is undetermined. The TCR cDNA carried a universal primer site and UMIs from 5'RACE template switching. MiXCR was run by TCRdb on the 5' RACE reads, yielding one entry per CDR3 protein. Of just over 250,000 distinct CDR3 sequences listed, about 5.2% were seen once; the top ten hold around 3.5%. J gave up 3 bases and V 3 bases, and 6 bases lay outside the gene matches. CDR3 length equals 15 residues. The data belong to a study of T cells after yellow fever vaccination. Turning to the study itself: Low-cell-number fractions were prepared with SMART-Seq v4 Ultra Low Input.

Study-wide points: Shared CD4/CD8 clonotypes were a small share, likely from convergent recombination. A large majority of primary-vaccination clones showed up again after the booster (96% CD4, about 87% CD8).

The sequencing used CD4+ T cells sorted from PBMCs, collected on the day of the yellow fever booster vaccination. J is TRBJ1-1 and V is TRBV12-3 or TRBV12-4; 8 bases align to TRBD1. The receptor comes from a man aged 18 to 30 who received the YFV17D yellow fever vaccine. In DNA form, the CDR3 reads TGTGCCAGCAGTTTGTATACAGGGGGTGACACTGAAGCTTTCTTT. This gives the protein CASSLYTGGDTEAFF.